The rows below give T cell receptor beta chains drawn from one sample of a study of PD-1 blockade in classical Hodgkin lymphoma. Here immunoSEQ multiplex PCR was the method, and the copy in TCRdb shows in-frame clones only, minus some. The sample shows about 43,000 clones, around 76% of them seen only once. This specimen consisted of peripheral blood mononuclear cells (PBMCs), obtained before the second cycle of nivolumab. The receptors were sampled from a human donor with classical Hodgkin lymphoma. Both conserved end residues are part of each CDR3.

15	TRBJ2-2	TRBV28	CASNRNRPNTGELFF
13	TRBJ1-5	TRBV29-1	CSVGDAPNQPQHF
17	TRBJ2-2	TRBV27	CASSPTTATFNTGELFF
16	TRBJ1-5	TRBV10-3	CAISDRAGRGDQPQHF
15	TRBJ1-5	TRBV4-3	CASSQVPGANQPQHF
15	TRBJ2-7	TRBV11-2	CASSLAWDVSYEQYF
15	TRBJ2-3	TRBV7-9	CASSLQGGGTDTQYF
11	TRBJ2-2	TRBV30	CAQYKSGELFF
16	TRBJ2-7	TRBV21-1	CASSKGMDPGAHEQYF
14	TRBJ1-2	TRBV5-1	CASRELSGGQGYTF
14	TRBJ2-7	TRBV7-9	CASSLSGQTYEQYF
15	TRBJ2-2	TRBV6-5	CASTPGLSNTGELFF
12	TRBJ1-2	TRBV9	CASSVSGDGYTF
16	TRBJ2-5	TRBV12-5	CASGPSRYMASLTQYF
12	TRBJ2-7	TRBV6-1	CASTGSSYEQYF
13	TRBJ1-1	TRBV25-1	CASSESIYTEAFF
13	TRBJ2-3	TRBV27	CASSTKSTDTQYF
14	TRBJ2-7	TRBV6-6	CASSRDTGAYEQYF
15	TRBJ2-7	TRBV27	CASSGVGAISYEQYF
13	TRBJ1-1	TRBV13	CASSATGNTEAFF
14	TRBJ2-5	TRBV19	CASSMAGARETQYF
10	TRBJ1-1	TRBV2	CASIGRRAFF
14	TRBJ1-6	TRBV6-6	CASSYSTANSPLHF
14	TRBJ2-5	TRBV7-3	CASSLTGGPEDQYF
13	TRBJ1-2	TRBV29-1	CSVKGGGTGGYTF
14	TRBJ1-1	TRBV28	CASSLDGWFPEAFF
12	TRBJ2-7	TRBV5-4	CASSLAIGEQYF
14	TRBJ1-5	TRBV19	CASSMGTDNQPQHF
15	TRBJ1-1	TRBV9	CASSATQGRGTEAFF
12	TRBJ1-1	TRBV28	CASSFPPGVAFF
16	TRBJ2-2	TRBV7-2	CASSLLSGVGTGELFF
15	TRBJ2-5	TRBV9	CASSAAGGFGETQYF
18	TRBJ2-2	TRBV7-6	CASSHRGVGTGNTGELFF
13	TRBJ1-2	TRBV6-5	CASSPLRQDGYTF
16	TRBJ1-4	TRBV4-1	CASSQEVGQRNEKLFF
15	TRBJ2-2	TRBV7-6	CASSYTGGPTGELFF
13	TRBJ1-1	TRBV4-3	CASSQTGNTEAFF
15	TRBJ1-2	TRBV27	CASSLLSGEYFGYTF
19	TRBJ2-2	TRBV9	CASSVRTSGVSSNTGELFF
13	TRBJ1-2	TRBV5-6	CASHLDSGTFYTF
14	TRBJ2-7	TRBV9	CASSVGDGGYEQYF
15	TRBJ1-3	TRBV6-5	CASSPRADAGNTIYF
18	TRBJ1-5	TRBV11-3	CASSLEDRGPIVNQPQHF
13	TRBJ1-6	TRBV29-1	CSVLQGVGSPLHF
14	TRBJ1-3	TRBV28	CASSFVDSGNTIYF
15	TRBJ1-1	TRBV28	CASSQIQEAPTEAFF
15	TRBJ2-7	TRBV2	CASSEPRVTSYEQYF